The clone carrying this T cell receptor beta chain was seen a few times. Trimming left V 0 bases short and J 0 bases short, with 15 bases between. The CDR3 runs to 18 residues. Looked up from germline, CDR1 is LGHDT and CDR2 is YNNKEL (reference sequence). This entry comes from a study of response to subunit inactivated influenza vaccine. One entry per CDR3 protein, called by TCRdb with MiXCR from the RT-PCR reads. The table records approximately 500,000 distinct CDR3 sequences, around 25% of them present only once. The sample also formed part of further work on T cells expressing NK-cell markers. From that study: TCR beta cDNA was made by 5'RACE template switching with UMIs. It was sorted CD3+CD56-NKG2C+, CD3+CD56+NKG2C- and CD3+CD56+NKG2C+ T cells that provided the TCR beta repertoires. For several donors, the dominant NKG2C+ clonotypes made up roughly 1.0-8% of their CD8+ T cells.

The rearrangement uses TRBV3-1 and TRBJ2-1, with D tentatively TRBD2 (5 bases). Sequences were derived from CD4+ T cells sorted from PBMCs, sampled 11 to 12 days after vaccination. The receptor's source is a man aged 45-60 years who received an inactivated influenza vaccine. The chain's CDR3 is CASSQDLFSGSSYNEQFF. The CDR3 DNA reads TGTGCCAGCAGCCAAGATCTTTTCAGCGGAAGCTCCTACAATGAGCAGTTCTTC.